The clone carrying this T cell receptor (beta chain) appeared many times. Its antigen is still unknown. These data belong to a study of response to subunit inactivated influenza vaccine. TCRdb redid the calling of the RT-PCR reads with MiXCR, one entry per CDR3 protein. This table has 550,000 to 800,000 distinct CDR3 sequences, approximately 14% appearing once. Trimming pared 3 bases from V and 4 bases from J, leaving 19 bases between. The length of the CDR3 is 17 residues. Germline assignment: CDR1 MGHDK and CDR2 SYGVNS. Study-wide results and caveats: Every seasonal influenza vaccination brings in few new T cells, the authors suggested.

The rearrangement links TRBV25-1 to TRBJ2-1; tentative D call: TRBD2 (6 bases). The input for sequencing was PBMCs from blood, taken 14 days before vaccination. The receptor comes from a man over 45 who received an inactivated influenza vaccine. Here the CDR3 DNA reads TGTGCCAGCAGTGATTCGACCGGAGGGACGGCATACAATGAGCAGTTCTTC. Amino acids: CASSDSTGGTAYNEQFF. The complete variable domain, with remaining parts taken from reference TRBV25-1 and TRBJ2-1, reads EADIYQTPRYLVIGTGKKITLECSQTMGHDKMYWYQQDPGMELHLIHYSYGVNSTEKGDLSSESTVSRIRTEHFPLTLESARPSHTSQYLCASSDSTGGTAYNEQFFGPGTRLTVL.